The rows below give T cell receptor beta chains drawn from one sample of a study of human T cells and chemical hapten exposure. TCRdb called the RACE reads again in MiXCR, with one record for every CDR3 protein. The table records more than 55,000 distinct CDR3 sequences, around 11% of them present only once. The material sequenced was whole blood, taken in connection with sensitization to the hapten diphenylcyclopropenone (DPC). The receptor set was obtained from a woman aged 40 to 55 with alopecia areata. Some clones in this sample may be carry-over from other donors' samples. CDR3s include the opening cysteine and the closing phenylalanine or tryptophan. Fields, in order: J gene, V gene, clone size, D gene, CDR3 protein, CDR3 DNA. The D gene is left open where the match is weak. Not all rows give a size; the values are once, few, many and, for expanded clones, a class.

J gene: TRBJ2-3
V gene: TRBV6-1
clone size: many
D gene: TRBD1
CDR3 protein: CASNQAGTGVEDTQYF
CDR3 DNA: TGTGCCAGCAACCAGGCCGGGACAGGGGTGGAAGATACGCAGTATTTT

J gene: TRBJ1-1
V gene: TRBV19
clone size: NA
D gene: NA
CDR3 protein: CASSTTLGLTEAFF
CDR3 DNA: TGTGCCAGTAGTACCACTCTGGGACTCACTGAAGCTTTCTTT

J gene: TRBJ2-3
V gene: TRBV20-1
clone size: many
D gene: NA
CDR3 protein: CSARGSPGGDTQYF
CDR3 DNA: TGCAGTGCCCGGGGCAGCCCCGGGGGAGATACGCAGTATTTT

J gene: TRBJ2-7
V gene: TRBV7-6
clone size: many
D gene: TRBD1
CDR3 protein: CASSLGQGAYEQYF
CDR3 DNA: TGTGCCAGCAGCTTAGGACAGGGGGCCTACGAGCAGTACTTC

J gene: TRBJ1-3
V gene: TRBV7-6
clone size: many
D gene: TRBD1
CDR3 protein: CASSLLATGGSGNTIYF
CDR3 DNA: TGTGCCAGCAGCTTACTGGCGACAGGGGGAAGTGGAAACACCATATATTTT

J gene: TRBJ2-5
V gene: TRBV11-2
clone size: few
D gene: TRBD2
CDR3 protein: CASSLGAGSQETQYF
CDR3 DNA: TGTGCCAGCAGCCTGGGAGCGGGGAGCCAAGAGACCCAGTACTTC

J gene: TRBJ1-4
V gene: TRBV28
clone size: many
D gene: NA
CDR3 protein: CASSLLGQTNEKLFF
CDR3 DNA: TGTGCCAGCAGTTTACTAGGGCAGACTAATGAAAAACTGTTTTTT

J gene: TRBJ2-3
V gene: TRBV6-5
clone size: many
D gene: NA
CDR3 protein: CASRTRDTQYF
CDR3 DNA: TGTGCCAGCAGGACCCGGGATACGCAGTATTTT

J gene: TRBJ2-5
V gene: TRBV9
clone size: NA
D gene: NA
CDR3 protein: CASSPGPKETQYF
CDR3 DNA: TGTGCCAGCAGCCCTGGGCCCAAAGAGACCCAGTACTTC

J gene: TRBJ1-1
V gene: TRBV25-1
clone size: few
D gene: NA
CDR3 protein: CASRGGPEAFF
CDR3 DNA: TGTGCCAGCCGAGGGGGGCCTGAAGCTTTCTTT

J gene: TRBJ2-7
V gene: TRBV4-2
clone size: NA
D gene: NA
CDR3 protein: CASSQDGRGVYEQYF
CDR3 DNA: TGTGCCAGCAGCCAAGATGGAAGGGGGGTATACGAGCAGTACTTC

J gene: TRBJ2-5
V gene: TRBV18
clone size: many
D gene: NA
CDR3 protein: CASSPSTPGRGETQYF
CDR3 DNA: TGTGCCAGCTCACCTTCGACTCCGGGACGAGGAGAGACCCAGTACTTC

J gene: TRBJ1-5
V gene: TRBV27
clone size: many
D gene: NA
CDR3 protein: CASSLFQGQPQHF
CDR3 DNA: TGTGCCAGCAGTTTATTTCAGGGTCAGCCCCAGCATTTT

J gene: TRBJ1-4
V gene: TRBV12-3/TRBV12-4
clone size: many
D gene: TRBD1
CDR3 protein: CASSAGGPGNEKLFF
CDR3 DNA: TGTGCCAGCAGCGCAGGGGGACCGGGTAATGAAAAACTGTTTTTT

J gene: TRBJ1-2
V gene: TRBV2
clone size: medium-sized
D gene: NA
CDR3 protein: CASSPDRNYGYTF
CDR3 DNA: TGTGCCAGCAGCCCCGACAGGAACTATGGCTACACCTTC

J gene: TRBJ2-3
V gene: TRBV7-2
clone size: many
D gene: TRBD2
CDR3 protein: CASSYKGSGGSDTQYF
CDR3 DNA: TGTGCCAGCAGCTATAAGGGTAGCGGGGGCTCAGATACGCAGTATTTT

J gene: TRBJ2-5
V gene: TRBV5-1
clone size: few
D gene: TRBD2
CDR3 protein: CASRLGPAGGLETQYF
CDR3 DNA: TGCGCCAGCAGGTTGGGTCCAGCGGGAGGGCTGGAGACCCAGTACTTC

J gene: TRBJ1-1
V gene: TRBV4-1
clone size: few
D gene: NA
CDR3 protein: CASSHYQGQPDEAFF
CDR3 DNA: TGCGCCAGCAGCCATTATCAGGGCCAACCGGATGAAGCTTTCTTT

J gene: TRBJ2-3
V gene: TRBV7-2
clone size: few
D gene: TRBD2
CDR3 protein: CASSSSGHPRDF
CDR3 DNA: TGTGCCAGCAGCTCTAGCGGGCACCCGAGGGATTTT

J gene: TRBJ2-5
V gene: TRBV7-7
clone size: NA
D gene: NA
CDR3 protein: CASRPISQETQYF
CDR3 DNA: TGTGCCAGCAGGCCGATATCTCAAGAGACCCAGTACTTC

J gene: TRBJ2-1
V gene: TRBV11-3
clone size: NA
D gene: TRBD2
CDR3 protein: CASSLGSAGGDNEQFF
CDR3 DNA: TGTGCCAGCAGCTTAGGGAGCGCGGGAGGGGACAATGAGCAGTTCTTC

J gene: TRBJ2-7
V gene: TRBV3-1
clone size: few
D gene: NA
CDR3 protein: CASSQTWEQYF
CDR3 DNA: TGTGCCAGCAGTCAGACGTGGGAGCAGTACTTC

J gene: TRBJ2-1
V gene: TRBV6-2/TRBV6-3
clone size: NA
D gene: TRBD2
CDR3 protein: CASSRLAGGSYNEQFF
CDR3 DNA: TGTGCCAGCAGTCGACTAGCGGGAGGATCCTACAATGAGCAGTTCTTC

J gene: TRBJ2-6
V gene: TRBV7-9
clone size: NA
D gene: NA
CDR3 protein: CASSEKGGISGANVLTF
CDR3 DNA: TGTGCCAGCAGCGAAAAAGGGGGAATCTCTGGGGCCAACGTCCTGACTTTC

J gene: TRBJ2-1
V gene: TRBV5-1
clone size: many
D gene: TRBD2
CDR3 protein: CASSLERLAGSVSYNEQFF
CDR3 DNA: TGCGCCAGCAGCTTAGAGAGACTAGCGGGATCCGTGTCCTACAATGAGCAGTTCTTC

J gene: TRBJ2-1
V gene: TRBV7-2
clone size: many
D gene: NA
CDR3 protein: CASSLALLHEQFF
CDR3 DNA: TGTGCCAGCAGCTTAGCGCTCTTGCATGAGCAGTTCTTC

J gene: TRBJ2-7
V gene: TRBV6-5
clone size: many
D gene: TRBD2
CDR3 protein: CASRTGDSRGDYEQYF
CDR3 DNA: TGTGCCAGCAGAACCGGGGACTCCCGGGGGGACTACGAGCAGTACTTC

J gene: TRBJ2-6
V gene: TRBV27
clone size: NA
D gene: TRBD1
CDR3 protein: CASSGDRGRFGANVLTF
CDR3 DNA: TGTGCCAGCAGTGGGGACAGGGGGCGTTTTGGGGCCAACGTCCTGACTTTC

J gene: TRBJ2-3
V gene: TRBV7-8
clone size: many
D gene: NA
CDR3 protein: CASSLVISGTTDTQYF
CDR3 DNA: TGTGCCAGCAGCTTAGTTATTAGTGGTACCACAGATACGCAGTATTTT

J gene: TRBJ2-6
V gene: TRBV6-6
clone size: many
D gene: NA
CDR3 protein: CASTGGSGANVLTF
CDR3 DNA: TGTGCCAGCACTGGGGGATCTGGGGCCAACGTCCTGACTTTC

J gene: TRBJ2-7
V gene: TRBV20-1
clone size: NA
D gene: TRBD1
CDR3 protein: CSAIRTGGYEQYF
CDR3 DNA: TGCAGTGCTATTAGGACAGGGGGATACGAGCAGTACTTC

J gene: TRBJ2-7
V gene: TRBV7-3
clone size: NA
D gene: NA
CDR3 protein: CASSAKDGEQYF
CDR3 DNA: TGTGCCAGCAGCGCTAAGGACGGAGAGCAGTACTTC